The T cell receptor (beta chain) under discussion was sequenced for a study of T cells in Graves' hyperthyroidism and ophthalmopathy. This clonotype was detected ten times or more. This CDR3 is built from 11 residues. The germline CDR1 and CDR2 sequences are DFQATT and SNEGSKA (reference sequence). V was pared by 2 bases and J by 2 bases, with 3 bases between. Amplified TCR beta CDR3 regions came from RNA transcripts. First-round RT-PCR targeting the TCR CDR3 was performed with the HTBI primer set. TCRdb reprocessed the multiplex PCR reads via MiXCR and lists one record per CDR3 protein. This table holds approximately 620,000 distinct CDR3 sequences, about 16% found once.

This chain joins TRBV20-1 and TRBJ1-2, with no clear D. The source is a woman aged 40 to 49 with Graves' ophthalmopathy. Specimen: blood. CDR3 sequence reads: CSARWNYGYTF. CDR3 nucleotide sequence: TGCAGTGCTAGATGGAACTATGGCTACACCTTC.